This T cell receptor beta chain appears in the sequencing data of a study of control samples from healthy donors and cancer patients. Trimming cost V 0 bases and J 6 bases; bases outside gene matches: 3. This CDR3 contains 15 residues. Germline V lookup: CDR1 SGDLS, CDR2 YYNGEE. Method: immunoSEQ multiplex PCR; TCRdb's copy keeps in-frame clones and lacks some. Here the sample spans 120,000 to 150,000 clones, more than 85% being singletons. The chain is built from TRBV9 and TRBJ2-1; TRBD2 agrees at 10 bases. Sequenced input: blood. This receptor was identified in a young man in good health. CDR3 sequence reads: CASSVGAGGPNEQFF. CDR3 in DNA: TGTGCCAGCAGCGTAGGAGCGGGGGGGCCCAATGAGCAGTTCTTC.